This T cell receptor beta chain was sequenced for a study of blood T cell repertoires in COVID-19. Study overall: COVID-19 samples collected from the United States, Italy and Spain covered acute and convalescent phases.

Generated by immunoSEQ multiplex PCR, the TCRdb table keeps only in-frame clones and is missing some. The sample includes approximately 150,000 clones, 70% to 90% of them seen just once. The CDR3 length is 15 residues. Trimming left V 1 base short and J 9 bases short, with 13 bases between. Looked up from germline, CDR1 is MNHNS and CDR2 is SASEGT. This sequence was found in a woman over 75 with COVID-19, enrolled during active disease. The chain links TRBV6-1 to TRBJ1-6; D ambiguous. The specimen sequenced was peripheral blood. In nucleotides, the CDR3 is TGTGCCAGCAGTGAAGTTCCAGCCTCGGGTTCACCCCTCCACTTT. Encoded protein: CASSEVPASGSPLHF.